Detailed here is one TCR beta chain. The antigen it recognizes is unknown. There are no base qualities to consult, and no much larger clone falls within one base. As encoded in the germline V gene, CDR1 is SGHVS while CDR2 is FQNEAQ. The CDR3 covers 16 residues, taking in both the cysteine and the phenylalanine. The sequence is cut down to CDR3 DNA, 48 bases in frame from base 1. This specimen comes from a study of shared clonotypes between healthy human individuals (dated by TCRdb to between 2020 and 2021). For the study in its entirety: The cohort comprised a couple of women and a few men aged 18 to 49 years. For each donor, CD4 naive and CD4 memory were each run on three plates, CD8 naive on two plates, and CD8 memory on one plate. The study deeply sequenced blood TCR repertoires of about 5 healthy adults to estimate repertoire size and the extent of clonotype sharing between individuals. Different laboratories and diverse techniques were used to prepare libraries and sequence TCR repertoires, to increase sequencing depth and limit assay-specific biases. Per donor, leukapheresis produced somewhere between about 0.85 and 10 billion PBMCs. Study-wide findings and limitations: Compared with non-shared clonotypes, clonotypes shared by all four sorted-subset donors had higher generation probabilities. Based on pairwise subsampling, the degree of clonotype sharing among donors was expected to be affected by sequencing depth. Larger estimated clonotype richness was generally found for naive subsets than for memory subsets. When several donors were compared, the shared fraction of clonotypes was roughly 5% for naive CD4, approximately 3.5% for naive CD8, 2.3% for memory CD4, and roughly 0.43% for memory CD8. Sampling was limited to blood, and TCR repertoires in tissue likely differ from TCR repertoires in blood. The small number of donors limited the genetic and exposure-history diversity represented. Incomplete sequencing was indicated by rarefaction of sorted-subset datasets, despite the large sequencing depth.

Healthy HIV-negative adults with no recently reported acute infections or vaccinations were included as donors. Every donor was a Caucasian adult living in Nashville, Tennessee, USA. CD4+ T cells were enriched by magnetic negative selection, after which naive cells were positively selected on CD45RA and the negative fraction was taken as the memory subset. After blood collection by leukapheresis, PBMCs were isolated using Ficoll-Histopaque density gradient centrifugation and then cryopreserved in the vapor phase of liquid nitrogen. Analytical flow cytometry was used to check the purity and quantity of each magnetically sorted T cell population. Each sorted fraction had its genomic DNA isolated and then quantified by UV absorbance on a Nanodrop 2000c. TCR CDR3 regions were amplified from genomic DNA by multiplex PCR using the deep immunoSEQ assay. Genomic DNA extracted from each cell subset was distributed evenly over all wells of several immunoSEQ 96-well plates, and each plate served as one replicate. For sorted subsets, roughly 0.2 ug genomic DNA, equal to 25,000 to 35,000 T cell genomes, was loaded into each replicate PCR. Purified libraries were quantified with a Qubit 3.0 fluorometer, sized on a Bioanalyzer 2100, and re-quantified with the KAPA Library Quantification kit. A separate single-read 150-cycle Illumina NextSeq 550 flow cell was used to sequence each immunoSEQ 96-well plate. In the paper's pipeline: The immunoSEQ output contained only junctional sequences without quality scores, so filtering could not match that applied to full-length reads. Sequences were annotated with PyIR, a Python wrapper for IgBLAST v1.9, using IMGT germline references to assign V/J genes and CDR3. Reads were removed for weak V/J assignments (E-value above 1e-6), missing CDR3, stop codons, out-of-frame junctions, or ambiguous translated residues. A V3J clonotype was defined by an identical inferred V gene, J gene, and CDR3 amino acid sequence. Percentage overlap between repertoires was calculated by dividing the number of shared unique clonotypes by the size of the smaller repertoire. Three approaches were used to assess repertoire richness: RTK rarefaction, the Chao1 estimator, and Recon v2.1 estimates of unobserved clonotypes. OLGA was used to compute generation probabilities for all TCRbeta clonotypes that the gDNA method yielded from a handful of donors. The table comes from immuneACCESS by way of TCRdb, which keeps in-frame sequences with V and J called. Part of the clones is missing from these tables; in studies checked, under half for an unresolved V gene and the rest for unknown reasons. V and J calls and clone size are those listed in that table; D and trimming were worked out from the DNA. The sample table lists around 510,000 clones, approximately 95% of them with a count of one. Together, the top ten hold about 0.068% of the sample.

Sequencing was carried out using naive CD4+ T cells sorted from blood. The sample's cell subset or site label, in plain terms: CD45RA+ positively selected. The chain employs TRBV7-8 and TRBJ2-5, with TRBD2 identical over 9 junction bases. The J call could be wrong; TRBJ2-7 is a better fit for the DNA end. The source is a woman between 25 and 40 years old in good health. Here is the DNA: TGTGCCAGCAGCCCCTCGCAGATAGCGGGAGAGTACGAGCAGTACTTC. Its protein reads: CASSPSQIAGEYEQYF.